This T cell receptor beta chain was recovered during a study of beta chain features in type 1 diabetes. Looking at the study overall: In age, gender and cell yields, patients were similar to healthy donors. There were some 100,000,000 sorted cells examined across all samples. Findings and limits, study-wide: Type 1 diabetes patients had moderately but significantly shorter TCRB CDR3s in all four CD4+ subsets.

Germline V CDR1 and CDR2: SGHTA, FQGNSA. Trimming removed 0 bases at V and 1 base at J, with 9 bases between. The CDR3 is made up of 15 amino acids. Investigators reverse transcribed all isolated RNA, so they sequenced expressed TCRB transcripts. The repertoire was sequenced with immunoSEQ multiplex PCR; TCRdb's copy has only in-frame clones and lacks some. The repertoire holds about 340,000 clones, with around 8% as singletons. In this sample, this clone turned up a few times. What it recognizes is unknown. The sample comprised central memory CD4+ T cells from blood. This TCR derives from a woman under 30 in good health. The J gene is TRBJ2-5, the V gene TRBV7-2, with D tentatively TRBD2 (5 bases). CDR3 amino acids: CASSLAAGLQETQYF. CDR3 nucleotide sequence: TGTGCCAGCAGCTTAGCAGCAGGACTCCAAGAGACCCAGTACTTC.